The 16 T cell receptor beta chains below were found in one sample sequenced in a study of beta chain features in type 1 diabetes. Since all of the isolated RNA was reverse transcribed, expressed TCRB transcripts were what got sequenced. The protocol was immunoSEQ multiplex PCR, while the TCRdb copy is restricted to in-frame clones and leaves out a portion. The table lists 810,000 or so clones, 17% of them singletons, with 0.02% to 0.025% in the top ten. Material: naive CD4+ T cells from blood. Receptors originate from a woman in her late teens or twenties in good health.

This sequence joins TRBV7-9 and TRBJ2-1; D is tentatively TRBD1 or TRBD2 (5 bases each). Germline CDR1 SEHNR, CDR2 FQNEAQ (reference sequence). The CDR3 runs 15 residues. Trimming removed 4 bases from V and 3 bases from J, with 13 bases in between. In DNA form, the CDR3 reads TGTGCCAGCAGCTCGGGACCAACACTCTACAATGAGCAGTTCTTC. Translation gives CASSSGPTLYNEQFF.

The chain joins TRBV6-4 to TRBJ2-2, with 8 bases identical to TRBD2. Germline V lookup: CDR1 MRHNA, CDR2 SNTAGT. Germline trimming cut 2 bases from V and 8 bases from J; bases unmatched to any gene: 4. CDR3 length: 14 amino acids. The CDR3: CASSDEAGVGELFF. The CDR3 coding sequence is TGTGCCAGCAGTGACGAAGCGGGAGTTGGGGAGCTGTTTTTT.

In this sample, this clone turned up a few times. This chain connects TRBV5-4 to TRBJ2-1; no firm D call. V was clipped by 3 bases and J by 5 bases, with 6 bases between them. This CDR3 contains 12 residues. Germline CDR1 and CDR2: SGHNT and YYREEE (reference sequence). CDR3 residues: CASSWGNNEQFF. CDR3 nucleotides: TGTGCCAGCAGCTGGGGAAACAATGAGCAGTTCTTC.

This clone was detected a few times. The rearrangement joins TRBV2 to TRBJ2-5; D unresolved. Germline V gene data show CDR1 as SNHLY and CDR2 as FYNNEI. The CDR3 runs 12 residues. V gave up 6 bases and J gave up 5 bases, with 10 bases separating them. The CDR3 nucleotides are TGTGCCAGCAGCTTACCTCGGGAGACCCAGTACTTC. Its translation: CASSLPRETQYF.

As DNA, the CDR3 is TGCGCCAGCAGCCAAAAGACAGCGTTTAATGAAAAACTGTTTTTT. Translated, it gives CASSQKTAFNEKLFF. The chain recombines TRBV4-1 with TRBJ1-4; the D gene is possibly TRBD1 (5 bases). The CDR3 totals 15 residues. The V and J ends lost 2 bases and 4 bases respectively, with 11 bases between them. The germline gives CDR1 MGHRA, CDR2 YSYEKL.

The rearrangement uses TRBV5-1 and TRBJ2-3, with 8 bases fitting TRBD2. CDR1 is SGHRS and CDR2 is YFSETQ in the germline V gene. CDR3 length equals 15 residues. With V trimmed by 6 bases and J by 0 bases, 6 bases remained unmatched. The CDR3 sequence is CASKGSGASTDTQYF. CDR3 sequence (DNA): TGCGCCAGCAAGGGTAGCGGGGCTAGCACAGATACGCAGTATTTT. The full variable domain, its missing parts supplied by reference TRBV5-1 and TRBJ2-3, is KAGVTQTPRYLIKTRGQQVTLSCSPISGHRSVSWYQQTPGQGLQFLFEYFSETQRNKGNFPGRFSGRQFSNSRSEMNVSTLELGDSALYLCASKGSGASTDTQYFGPGTRLTVL.

The chain couples TRBV7-2 to TRBJ1-1; TRBD1 might be the D (5 bases). V was clipped by 1 base and J by 4 bases, with 10 bases between them. Germline CDR1 and CDR2: SGHTA and FQGNSA. The CDR3 is 14 amino acids. CDR3 DNA: TGTGCCAGCAGCTTAGTTGCGAGGGGCACTGAAGCTTTCTTT. Amino acid sequence: CASSLVARGTEAFF.

The J gene is TRBJ2-3, the V gene TRBV6-1; D remains ambiguous. Trimming pared 0 bases from V and 2 bases from J, leaving 6 bases between. The V gene's germline CDR1 is MNHNS and CDR2 SASEGT. This CDR3 comprises 14 residues. CDR3 sequence reads: CASSEARVTDTQYF. CDR3 DNA: TGTGCCAGCAGTGAAGCGCGTGTCACAGATACGCAGTATTTT.

The CDR3 DNA follows: TGTGCCAGCAGCCCCGCCGGGACATCGTACATTCAGTACTTC. Translated, it gives CASSPAGTSYIQYF. V is TRBV7-9 and J is TRBJ2-4; TRBD1 is a possible D gene (6 bases). CDR1 SEHNR and CDR2 FQNEAQ come from the germline V gene (reference sequence). The CDR3 spans 14 residues. With 5 bases removed from V and 8 bases from J, the gap between germline ends came to 16 bases. Based on the CDR3 plus reference TRBV7-9 and TRBJ2-4, the full variable domain is DTGVSQNPRHKITKRGQNVTFRCDPISEHNRLYWYRQTLGQGPEFLTYFQNEAQLEKSRLLSDRFSAERPKGSFSTLEIQRTEQGDSAMYLCASSPAGTSYIQYFGAGTRLSVL.

About this clone itself: The sample contains more than one DNA sequence encoding this CDR3. The chain carries TRBV28 and TRBJ1-5; no clear D gene. This CDR3 contains 13 residues. Trimming removed 3 bases at V and 2 bases at J, with 5 bases between. Germline CDR1 is MDHEN and CDR2 is SYDVKM. CDR3: CASSFSGNQPQHF. Written as DNA, the CDR3 is TGTGCCAGCAGTTTCAGTGGCAATCAGCCCCAGCATTTT.

The chain uses TRBV20-1 and TRBJ1-2, with D uncertain. The CDR3 contains 11 residues. The V and J ends lost 2 bases and 4 bases respectively, with 5 bases between them. Germline CDR1 reads DFQATT; CDR2 reads SNEGSKA (reference sequence). CDR3 protein: CSARPAYGYTF. DNA of the CDR3: TGCAGTGCTAGACCAGCCTATGGCTACACCTTC.

Regarding this clone: It may be a read error: a sequence one base away is much more abundant. The chain recombines TRBV7-2 with TRBJ1-1; no clear D gene. Trimming left V 1 base short and J 1 base short, with 4 bases between. From germline, CDR1 is SGHTA and CDR2 FQGNSA. This CDR3 region has 13 residues. CDR3 region: CASSLDKNTEAFF. The CDR3 coding sequence is TGTGCCAGCAGCTTAGACAAGAACACTGAAGCTTTCTTT.

In its sample, this clone was seen a few times. The rearrangement uses TRBV6-5 and TRBJ2-1; the D is unclear. The CDR3 covers 16 residues. Deletions cut 0 bases from V and 0 bases from J, with 9 bases between. CDR1 is MNHEY, CDR2 SVGAGI, per germline. The CDR3 nucleotides read TGTGCCAGCAGTTACTCTCTTCTCTACTCCTACAATGAGCAGTTCTTC. It encodes CASSYSLLYSYNEQFF.

This clone has only a few counts. The V call is TRBV4-3, the J call TRBJ2-1, with D unclear. V was shortened by 0 bases and J by 3 bases, with 6 bases between the two germline ends. Germline V gene data show CDR1 as LGHNA and CDR2 as YSLEER. The CDR3 totals 14 residues. The DNA of the CDR3 is TGCGCCAGCAGCCAAGATTCAAACTACAATGAGCAGTTCTTC. Residues: CASSQDSNYNEQFF.

V gene TRBV11-2 combines with J gene TRBJ2-1; D is possibly TRBD2 (6 bases). The germline gives CDR1 SGHAT, CDR2 FQNNGV. The V end lost 3 bases, the J end lost 5 bases, and 11 bases lay between the germline ends. This CDR3 is 14 amino acids long. CDR3 nucleotides: TGTGCCAGCAGCTTTGGGACTGTCCACAATGAGCAGTTCTTC. This translates into CASSFGTVHNEQFF.

The table lists this clone with a few counts. The chain uses TRBV9 and TRBJ2-1, with 9 positions matching TRBD2. J was trimmed by 3 bases and V by 2 bases; bases with no gene match: 3. The CDR3 loop spans 15 amino acids. The germline V gene has CDR1 SGDLS and CDR2 YYNGEE. The CDR3 here is CASSVSGRNYNEQFF. The CDR3 DNA is TGTGCCAGCAGCGTCAGCGGGAGGAACTACAATGAGCAGTTCTTC. The full variable domain, completed using reference TRBV9 and TRBJ2-1, is DSGVTQTPKHLITATGQRVTLRCSPRSGDLSVYWYQQSLDQGLQFLIQYYNGEERAKGNILERFSAQQFPDLHSELNLSSLELGDSALYFCASSVSGRNYNEQFFGPGTRLTVL.